This TCR beta chain was recorded in a study of TIL therapy for anti-PD-1-resistant metastatic lung cancer. Study summary: Median tumor PD-L1 proportion score was roughly 6%. Half of patients were current or former smokers.

Time point defined: pre-treatment sample, taken before nivolumab and TIL therapy. Deletions cut 2 bases from V and 3 bases from J, with 22 bases between. The CDR3 is 18 residues long. Per germline, CDR1 MNHNS and CDR2 SASEGT. Sequencing used immunoSEQ v3. Survey-level samples got around 2.1 million read pairs; deep-level samples got roughly 4.5-6.5 million. Method: immunoSEQ multiplex PCR; TCRdb's copy keeps in-frame clones and lacks some. The sample carries around 20,000 clones, approximately 79% recorded once. This clonotype was obtained from a person aged 25-85 years with non-small cell lung cancer. The rearrangement uses TRBV6-1 and TRBJ1-1; possible D gene TRBD1, 6 bases. Sequences were derived from blood, sampled at baseline. The CDR3 coding sequence is TGTGCCAGCAGTGAAATGGGAACAGGGTGGAGGTATTACACTGAAGCTTTCTTT. It is translated as CASSEMGTGWRYYTEAFF.